Each of the 20 T cell receptor beta chains below was sequenced from the same sample in a study of blood T cell repertoires in COVID-19. Generated by immunoSEQ multiplex PCR, the TCRdb table keeps only in-frame clones and is missing some. Of roughly 110,000 clones in the sample, about 85% were seen once. Sequenced sample: peripheral blood. All receptors derive from a human donor in a cohort sampled during active COVID-19.

The chain uses TRBV7-9 and TRBJ2-1; 8 nucleotides match TRBD1. J gave up 6 bases and V 5 bases, and 12 bases lay outside the gene matches. This CDR3 comprises 16 residues. Germline CDR1 and CDR2: SEHNR and FQNEAQ (reference sequence). The CDR3 here is CASSHPAGGAGNEQFF. DNA for the CDR3: TGTGCCAGCAGCCATCCAGCAGGGGGCGCTGGCAATGAGCAGTTCTTC.

This chain connects TRBV11-2 to TRBJ2-7; no clear D gene. CDR1 is SGHAT, CDR2 FQNNGV, per germline. The CDR3 is 13 residues long. V was clipped by 5 bases and J by 2 bases, with 10 bases between them. The CDR3 DNA reads as TGTGCCAGCAGCGGATACAGCCCCTACGAGCAGTACTTC. This translates into CASSGYSPYEQYF.

This clone showed up just a few times. The CDR3 region is CASSSEQGYGYTF. In DNA form, the CDR3 reads TGTGCCAGCAGCTCAGAACAGGGGTATGGCTACACCTTC. The chain carries TRBV5-4 and TRBJ1-2; 7 bases line up with TRBD1. CDR3 length: 13 residues. V was pared by 3 bases and J by 5 bases, with 4 bases of the junction left unmatched. Germline CDR1 reads SGHNT; CDR2 reads YYREEE (reference sequence).

The chain combines TRBV2 with TRBJ2-7; tentative D call: TRBD1 (6 bases). There are 15 residues in the CDR3. V gave up 7 bases and J gave up 0 bases, with 16 bases separating them. Germline CDR1 is SNHLY and CDR2 is FYNNEI. In nucleotides, the CDR3 is TGTGCCAGCATTATGGGGGCGGCTCTCTCCTACGAGCAGTACTTC. This translates into CASIMGAALSYEQYF.

The CDR3 DNA follows: TGTGCCAGTAGTACCACCCTAATGACAGGGGCCCTCTCCTACGAGCAGTACTTC. Its protein is CASSTTLMTGALSYEQYF. The V and J genes are TRBV19 and TRBJ2-7, with 8 bases fitting TRBD1. Trimming cost V 4 bases and J 0 bases; bases outside gene matches: 14. From germline, CDR1 is LNHDA and CDR2 SQIVND (reference sequence). The CDR3 covers 18 residues.

The V gene is TRBV6-6, the J gene TRBJ2-1; D is possibly TRBD1 (5 bases). The CDR3 loop spans 14 amino acids. Germline V gene lookup returns CDR1 MNHNY and CDR2 SVGAGI (reference sequence). V was shortened by 1 base and J by 9 bases, with 13 bases between the two germline ends. CDR3 protein: CASSYLGLPGEQFF. The CDR3 DNA sequence: TGTGCCAGCAGTTACTTGGGGCTTCCTGGTGAGCAGTTCTTC.

CDR3 coding DNA: TGTGCCACTTGTCCCAGAGGGGGATCCTACGAGCAGTACTTC. Translated: CATCPRGGSYEQYF. The chain carries TRBV19 and TRBJ2-7, with D perhaps TRBD1 (6 bases). Germline assignment: CDR1 LNHDA and CDR2 SQIVND (reference sequence). The V end was cut by 10 bases, the J end by 1 base, with 17 bases between. CDR3 length equals 14 residues.

The V call is TRBV4-2, the J call TRBJ2-2; unclear D gene. Trimming stripped 1 base from V and 4 bases from J, with 7 bases between. The CDR3 is 14 amino acids. CDR1 and CDR2 from the germline V gene are LGHNA and YNFKEQ. The CDR3 sequence: CASSQVLLTGELFF. The CDR3 nucleotides read TGTGCCAGCAGCCAAGTACTTCTCACCGGGGAGCTGTTTTTT.

This chain joins TRBV6-2 or TRBV6-3 and TRBJ1-2; D is unresolved. The CDR3 is 12 amino acids. The germline CDR1 and CDR2 sequences are MNHEY and SVGEGT. Between the trimmed V and J ends, which lost 4 bases and 2 bases, there was a span of 5 bases. The CDR3 region is CASSSQNYGYTF. The CDR3 coding sequence is TGTGCCAGCAGTTCCCAAAACTATGGCTACACCTTC.

The chain carries TRBV19 and TRBJ1-1; no firm D call. The CDR3 sequence is 13 residues long. V lost 6 bases to trimming and J lost 2 bases, with 10 bases between them. Germline V CDR1 and CDR2: LNHDA, SQIVND (reference sequence). This CDR3 reads CASRPTSNTEAFF. Here the CDR3 DNA reads TGTGCCAGTAGGCCGACAAGTAACACTGAAGCTTTCTTT.

The chain links TRBV29-1 to TRBJ2-7; TRBD1 agrees at 7 bases. Trimming cost V 3 bases and J 6 bases; bases outside gene matches: 8. The germline V gene has CDR1 SQVTM and CDR2 ANQGSEA. This CDR3 is 13 amino acids long. CDR3 nucleotides: TGCAGCGTTGATGAACAGGGGACGGGCGAGCAGTACTTC. Its protein product is CSVDEQGTGEQYF.

The chain combines TRBV4-1 with TRBJ2-5; the match to TRBD1 covers 9 bases. Germline V gene sequence: CDR1 MGHRA, CDR2 YSYEKL. This CDR3 comprises 15 residues. V was clipped by 3 bases and J by 5 bases; unmatched bases: 7. CDR3 amino acids: CASSQGQGRIETQYF. For the CDR3, the DNA is TGCGCCAGCAGCCAGGGACAGGGTAGGATTGAGACCCAGTACTTC.

This sequence joins TRBV3-1 (or the pseudogene TRBV3-2) and TRBJ1-1; D unresolved. This CDR3 is built from 13 residues. Per germline, CDR1 LGHDT and CDR2 YNNKEL (reference sequence). V gave up 4 bases and J gave up 3 bases, with 9 bases separating them. The CDR3 region is CASSPSGDTEAFF. CDR3 sequence (DNA): TGTGCCAGCAGCCCCTCCGGGGACACTGAAGCTTTCTTT.

The gene calls are TRBV28 and TRBJ1-5, with TRBD1 identical over 9 bases. The germline gives CDR1 MDHEN, CDR2 SYDVKM. This CDR3 has 16 residues. The V and J ends lost 4 bases and 3 bases, in that order; junction bases with no gene match: 7. CDR3 protein: CASSSRGTGINQPQHF. The CDR3 DNA reads TGTGCCAGCAGTTCCCGCGGGACAGGGATCAATCAGCCCCAGCATTTT.

This clone appeared a single time. V and J are TRBV7-2 and TRBJ1-2; TRBD1 is a possible D gene (5 bases). Germline V gene lookup returns CDR1 SGHTA and CDR2 FQGNSA. The CDR3 contains 14 residues. Trimming left V 1 base short and J 4 bases short, with 10 bases between. The CDR3: CASSLGAGSYGYTF. CDR3 sequence (DNA): TGTGCCAGCAGCTTAGGTGCAGGGTCCTATGGCTACACCTTC. Complete variable domain (other parts from reference TRBV7-2 and TRBJ1-2): GAGVSQSPSNKVTEKGKDVELRCDPISGHTALYWYRQSLGQGLEFLIYFQGNSAPDKSGLPSDRFSAERTGGSVSTLTIQRTQQEDSAVYLCASSLGAGSYGYTFGSGTRLTVV.

This chain uses TRBV12-5 with TRBJ2-1, with 8 bases matching TRBD2. This CDR3 has 14 residues. The ends lost 5 bases at V and 7 bases at J; junction bases unmatched: 7. Germline CDR1 reads LGHNT; CDR2 reads FRNRAP. The CDR3 DNA reads as TGTGCTAGTGGTCCCCGGGAGGGGAGGAATGAGCAGTTCTTC. This gives the protein CASGPREGRNEQFF. Based on the CDR3 plus reference TRBV12-5 and TRBJ2-1, the full variable domain is DARVTQTPRHKVTEMGQEVTMRCQPILGHNTVFWYRQTMMQGLELLAYFRNRAPLDDSGMPKDRFSAEMPDATLATLKIQPSEPRDSAVYFCASGPREGRNEQFFGPGTRLTVL.

The chain combines TRBV27 with TRBJ2-7, with 7 positions matching TRBD2. Germline V CDR1 and CDR2: MNHEY, SMNVEV (reference sequence). Losses at the gene ends were 0 bases for V and 2 bases for J; bases not matched to a gene: 7. The CDR3 has 16 residues. The CDR3 region has the DNA TGTGCCAGCAGTTTATCGATCTGGACTAGGACCTACGAGCAGTACTTC. It is translated as CASSLSIWTRTYEQYF.

The V and J genes are TRBV6-5 and TRBJ2-3; TRBD2 might be the D (6 bases). From germline, CDR1 is MNHEY and CDR2 SVGAGI. V was trimmed by 9 bases and J by 4 bases, leaving 14 bases between them. This CDR3 contains 13 residues. CDR3 sequence (DNA): TGTGCCAGTTCGGGGGTAGTCCCAGATACGCAGTATTTT. This encodes CASSGVVPDTQYF.

In its sample, this clone was seen a few times. The V and J genes are TRBV15 and TRBJ1-1; the D gene is possibly TRBD1 (5 bases). V was cut by 6 bases and J by 0 bases, with 8 bases left in between. Germline V gene data show CDR1 as LNHNV and CDR2 as YYDKDF (reference sequence). The length of the CDR3 is 13 residues. CDR3 sequence: CATREGLNTEAFF. The CDR3 DNA reads TGTGCCACCAGGGAGGGACTGAACACTGAAGCTTTCTTT.

The J gene is TRBJ2-7, the V gene TRBV11-3, with D possibly TRBD1 on 6 matching bases. Germline CDR1 reads SGHNT; CDR2 reads YENEEA. V gave up 1 base and J gave up 2 bases, with 12 bases separating them. The CDR3 runs 15 residues. The CDR3 region is CASSLVRTVTYEQYF. CDR3 DNA: TGTGCCAGCAGCTTAGTGCGGACAGTGACCTACGAGCAGTACTTC. Full variable domain (outside the CDR3, taken from reference TRBV11-3 and TRBJ2-7): EAGVVQSPRYKIIEKKQPVAFWCNPISGHNTLYWYLQNLGQGPELLIRYENEEAVDDSQLPKDRFSAERLKGVDSTLKIQPAELGDSAVYLCASSLVRTVTYEQYFGPGTRLTVT.